A single sample gave rise to the 6 T cell receptor beta chains below, sequenced in a study of CD8 T cells in Susac syndrome. It was with random hexamers that roughly 0.45 to 1 ug RNA was reverse transcribed. TCRdb reanalysed the immunoSEQ multiplex PCR reads using MiXCR and keeps one entry per CDR3 protein. The data contain around 18,000 distinct CDR3 sequences, 85% to 95% of them seen just once; the ten biggest clones take up about 0.23%. Specimen: CD8+ T cells from PBMCs. The receptors shown here come from a human donor in good health.

This clonotype has just one count. The chain combines TRBV7-9 with TRBJ2-3, with D possibly matching TRBD2 (6 bases). This CDR3 comprises 15 residues. V was cut by 5 bases and J by 5 bases, with 17 bases left in between. Germline lookup yields CDR1 SEHNR and CDR2 FQNEAQ (reference sequence). The CDR3: CASSHRTGTRDTQYF. The CDR3 DNA reads as TGTGCCAGCAGCCATCGCACCGGGACTCGAGATACGCAGTATTTT.

This clonotype has just one count. This chain connects TRBV20-1 to TRBJ1-5, with 11 bases lining up with TRBD1. CDR1 and CDR2 (germline): DFQATT, SNEGSKA (reference sequence). V lost 3 bases to trimming and J lost 6 bases; unmatched junction nucleotides: 7. This CDR3 comprises 15 residues. This chain's CDR3 is CSASLGQGAVQPQHF. In nucleotides, the CDR3 is TGCAGTGCTAGCCTCGGACAGGGGGCCGTTCAGCCCCAGCATTTT.

This chain joins TRBV27 and TRBJ2-5, with D possibly called TRBD1 or TRBD2 (5 bases each). The CDR3 is 14 amino acids. V was cut by 3 bases and J by 7 bases, with 15 bases left in between. Germline-derived CDR1 and CDR2 are MNHEY and SMNVEV (reference sequence). The CDR3 coding sequence is TGTGCCAGCAGTTTCGGGGACCTCGCTGGGACCCAGTACTTC. As protein: CASSFGDLAGTQYF.

The CDR3 region is CASSPAGPKETQYF. The CDR3 DNA is TGTGCCAGCAGCCCGGCGGGGCCGAAAGAGACCCAGTACTTC. The chain uses TRBV11-2 and TRBJ2-5; possible D gene TRBD2, 6 bases. Trimming took off 5 bases at V and 3 bases at J, with 13 bases between the two ends. Germline assignment: CDR1 SGHAT and CDR2 FQNNGV. The CDR3 contains 14 residues.

The chain has TRBV24-1 and TRBJ2-7; no firm D call. Trimming removed 0 bases from V and 3 bases from J, with 5 bases in between. The CDR3 contains 13 residues. The germline CDR1 and CDR2 sequences are KGHDR and SFDVKD. The CDR3, as DNA: TGTGCCACCAGTGATTTGGACGGCTACGAGCAGTACTTC. It is translated as CATSDLDGYEQYF.

The chain employs TRBV4-2 and TRBJ1-1; no clear D. Germline assignment: CDR1 LGHNA and CDR2 YNFKEQ. V was trimmed by 0 bases and J by 0 bases, leaving 8 bases between them. CDR3 length: 15 residues. CDR3 region: CASSQDADMNTEAFF. The CDR3, as DNA: TGTGCCAGCAGCCAAGACGCCGATATGAACACTGAAGCTTTCTTT.